The entry below describes one T cell receptor beta chain. This clone was seen many times. Its recognized antigen is unknown. Per-base qualities were not stored, and no clone one base away is much larger. Other DNA sequences in the sample encode the same CDR3. This sample was included in a study of blood T cell repertoires in COVID-19 (TCRdb year 2020). Notes on the research overall: Samples covering the acute and convalescent phases of COVID-19 were provided by collaborators in the United States, Italy and Spain. HLA class I and class II types, where available, came from metadata supplied by the sample provider rather than from assay-based typing. Nearly every sample came with metadata listing a de-identified subject ID, COVID-19 status, age in years and sex. The dataset comprised deeply sampled blood TCRbeta repertoires from subjects exposed to, actively infected with, or recovered from COVID-19. The material from the prospective study consisted of cDNA or gDNA derived from T cells, B-cell-depleted T cells, or PBMCs. A freely available public database, intended as a resource for researchers studying the immune response to SARS-CoV-2, is where the repertoires were released. The samples were drawn from the first 160 participants of the ongoing ImmuneRACE study and from roughly 1,300 subjects provided by 6 global collaborators. What the work shows at the level of the full study, not this receptor alone: Clinical and demographic metadata were provided uncurated, with the amount varying by source and participant.

TCRbeta CDR3 regions were amplified from genomic DNA using the immunoSEQ Assay, a bias-controlled multiplex PCR. From the authors' description of their analysis: The number of nucleated cells in each sample was estimated from the amplification of reference gene primers within the assay. Sequence reads were collapsed and filtered to measure the absolute abundance of every unique TCRbeta CDR3 rearrangement. For each sample, productive Simpson clonality was calculated as the square root of Simpson's diversity index across productive rearrangements. The table comes from immuneACCESS by way of TCRdb, which keeps in-frame sequences with V and J called. Part of the clones is missing from these tables; in studies checked, under half for an unresolved V gene and the rest for unknown reasons. V and J calls and clone size come straight from that table; D and trimming were deduced from the DNA. The sample has around 200,000 clones on record, around four fifths of them singletons. Less than 3.5% of the sample lies in the top ten.

Collaborating institutions collected whole blood in K2EDTA tubes following their own protocols. For TCRbeta analysis, collaborators shipped samples as frozen whole blood, isolated PBMCs, or DNA extracted from either of those sample types. The sample was peripheral blood. The source of this sequence is a man over 45 with active or convalescent COVID-19.

The CDR3 reads CASSSTGGSEKLFF. DNA sequence: TGTGCCAGCAGCTCGACAGGGGGCAGTGAAAAACTGTTTTTT. The chain uses TRBV7-9 and TRBJ1-4; 10 of the junction bases match TRBD1. Reading from cysteine to phenylalanine, the CDR3 counts 14 amino acids. The kept DNA is CDR3 alone, 42 bases in frame from the first base. From a lookup of the germline V gene (reference sequence), CDR1 and CDR2 are SEHNR and FQNEAQ. For this chain, trimming is 4 bases at the V end and 7 bases at the J end, and the number of junction bases without a gene match is 3.